This is a list of T cell receptor beta chains from one sample in a study of cytomegalovirus exposure and HLA in healthy donors. The method was immunoSEQ multiplex PCR; TCRdb's version includes in-frame clones alone and lacks a portion of them. The sample consists of around 200,000 clones, around 80% of them appearing once. Sequencing used PBMCs. The receptor set was obtained from a man aged 45-65 years in good health and CMV-seronegative. Each CDR3 is given with its conserved first and last residue. D genes are given only for firm matches. Size is stated for part of the rows, as once, few or many counts, or as a class when the clone is expanded.

CDR3nt	CDR3aa	len	v_gene	j_gene	abundance	d_gene
TGTGCCAGCGGAGACGGCGATGGCTACACCTTC	CASGDGDGYTF	11	TRBV28	TRBJ1-2	-	-
TGTGCCAGCAGTTTGTGGGGGCGCAGCACCGGGGAGCTGTTTTTT	CASSLWGRSTGELFF	15	TRBV27	TRBJ2-2	once	-
TGTGCCAGCAGCTTGGAGCAGGTTCACGAGCAGTACTTC	CASSLEQVHEQYF	13	TRBV5-6	TRBJ2-7	-	-
TGTGCCAGCAGCTCTTCTAGGTCCCTTGGCTCCTACGAGCAGTACTTC	CASSSSRSLGSYEQYF	16	TRBV7-3	TRBJ2-7	-	-
TGTGCCAGCAGCTTGATTGGGCAGGGGGGCCCCACTTACGAGCAGTACTTC	CASSLIGQGGPTYEQYF	17	TRBV7-2	TRBJ2-7	-	-
TGTGCCAGCAGTTACACCCCGGGACAGGGCTACAATGAGCAGTTCTTC	CASSYTPGQGYNEQFF	16	TRBV6-5	TRBJ2-1	-	TRBD1
TGTGCCAGCACCATTGGTTGGGTAGCGGGAGGTGAGCAGTTCTTC	CASTIGWVAGGEQFF	15	TRBV7-8	TRBJ2-1	-	TRBD2
TGTGCCAGCAGTACTTCCGACGGGATACGGGGCTACACCTTC	CASSTSDGIRGYTF	14	TRBV28	TRBJ1-2	once	-
TGTGCCAGTAGTGCTCTAGCGGGAGGGGAAGAGACCCAGTACTTC	CASSALAGGEETQYF	15	TRBV19	TRBJ2-5	few	TRBD2
TGCAGCGTCCGTCCTAGCGGGGCAGATACGCAGTATTTT	CSVRPSGADTQYF	13	TRBV29-1	TRBJ2-3	-	TRBD2
TGTGCCAGCAGCTCGCTAGCGGGAGTAAACACCGGGGAGCTGTTTTTT	CASSSLAGVNTGELFF	16	TRBV7-3	TRBJ2-2	-	TRBD2